Included here is one T cell receptor beta chain sequence, with context. What it binds is not known. One entry per CDR3 protein, called by TCRdb with MiXCR from the 5' RACE reads. The table has 50,000 to 55,000 distinct CDR3 sequences, roughly 7% seen once. This entry belongs to a study of spatial heterogeneity in lung cancer. Study-level findings and limits: Tumor TCRs that were ubiquitous and expanded showed up in blood more at resection than follow-up.

Time point denoted: sample taken at primary tumor resection. Without sorting, whole RNA was sequenced from tumor, nontumor lung or frozen PBMC. Just over 70 TRACERx patients with early, untreated non-small cell lung cancer donated samples. CDR3 size: 13 residues. V lost 2 bases to trimming and J lost 7 bases, with 8 bases between them. The clonotype was recovered from a female donor with early-stage non-small cell lung cancer. The source was PBMCs, collected at surgery. The gene calls are TRBV12-3 or TRBV12-4 and TRBJ2-2; possible D gene TRBD1, 5 bases. CDR3: CASSLQGYGELFF. CDR3 in DNA: TGTGCCAGCAGTTTACAGGGTTACGGGGAGCTGTTTTTT.